This entry features one T cell receptor beta chain sequence. The record originates from a study of blood T cell repertoires in COVID-19. Trimming pared 0 bases from V and 6 bases from J, leaving 13 bases between. The CDR3 covers 15 residues. CDR1 is SGHNT and CDR2 is YYREEE in the germline V gene (reference sequence). Sequenced by immunoSEQ multiplex PCR; TCRdb stores in-frame clones only, minus some. The repertoire includes 250,000 to 300,000 clones, 85% to 90% of them detected once, and over 2% sits in the top ten. The V call is TRBV5-4, the J call TRBJ2-1; D is perhaps TRBD2 (6 bases). The sequence was obtained from an older woman in a cohort exposed to, infected with or recovered from COVID-19 (not recorded which). The sample comprised PBMCs or T cells enriched from blood (not recorded which). The CDR3 DNA follows: TGTGCCAGCAGCTTGGTAGGGACTCCAACCAATGAGCAGTTCTTC. Translated: CASSLVGTPTNEQFF. The full variable domain, its missing parts supplied by reference TRBV5-4 and TRBJ2-1, is ETGVTQSPTHLIKTRGQQVTLRCSSQSGHNTVSWYQQALGQGPQFIFQYYREEENGRGNFPPRFSGLQFPNYSSELNVNALELDDSALYLCASSLVGTPTNEQFFGPGTRLTVL.